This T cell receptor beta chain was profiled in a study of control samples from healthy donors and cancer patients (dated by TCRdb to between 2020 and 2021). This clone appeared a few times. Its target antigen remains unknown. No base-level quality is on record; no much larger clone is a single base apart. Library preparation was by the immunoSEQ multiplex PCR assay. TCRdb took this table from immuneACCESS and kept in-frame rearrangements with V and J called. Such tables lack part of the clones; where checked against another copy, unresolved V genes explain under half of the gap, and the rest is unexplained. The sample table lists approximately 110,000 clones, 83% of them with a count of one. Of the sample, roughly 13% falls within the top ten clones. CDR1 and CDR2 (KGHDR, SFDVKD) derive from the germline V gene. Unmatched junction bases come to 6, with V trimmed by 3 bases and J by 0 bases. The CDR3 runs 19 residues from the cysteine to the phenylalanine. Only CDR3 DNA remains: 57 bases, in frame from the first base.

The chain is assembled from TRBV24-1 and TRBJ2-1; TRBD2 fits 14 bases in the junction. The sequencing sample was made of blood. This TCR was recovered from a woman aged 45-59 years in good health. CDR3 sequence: CATSDPGLAGGSSYNEQFF. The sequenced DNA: TGTGCCACCAGTGATCCCGGACTAGCGGGGGGCTCCTCCTACAATGAGCAGTTCTTC.